This T cell receptor (beta chain) originates from a study of CD4 T cells in relation to SARS-CoV-2 and coronaviruses. Study-wide points: Monoreactive clones expanded significantly more to SARS-CoV-2 than crossreactive clones did. About 65% of donors had memory CD4+ clonotypes crossrecognizing SARS-CoV-2 and common cold coronavirus spike. No crossreactivity against non-spike viral proteins was tested here.

As regards this clone: Antigen unknown.

Clones were read by immunoSEQ multiplex PCR, and TCRdb kept only the in-frame ones, dropping some. The table records tens of thousands of clones, more than 60% of them present only once. The CDR3 contains 14 residues. Trimming took 0 bases from V and 13 from J, leaving 18 bases between them. The V gene's germline CDR1 is KGHSH and CDR2 LQKENI. Naive or memory CD4+ cells were cultured 1:1 with T cell-depleted PBMCs plus CEF. The specimen sequenced was memory CD4+ T cells from PBMCs, cultured in vitro. This chain joins TRBV18 and TRBJ1-1; D is ambiguous. This receptor was taken from an adult with COVID-19. CDR3: CASSPPSSALKLFF. CDR3 sequence (DNA): TGTGCCAGCTCACCACCGTCTTCCGCACTGAAGCTTTTCTTT.